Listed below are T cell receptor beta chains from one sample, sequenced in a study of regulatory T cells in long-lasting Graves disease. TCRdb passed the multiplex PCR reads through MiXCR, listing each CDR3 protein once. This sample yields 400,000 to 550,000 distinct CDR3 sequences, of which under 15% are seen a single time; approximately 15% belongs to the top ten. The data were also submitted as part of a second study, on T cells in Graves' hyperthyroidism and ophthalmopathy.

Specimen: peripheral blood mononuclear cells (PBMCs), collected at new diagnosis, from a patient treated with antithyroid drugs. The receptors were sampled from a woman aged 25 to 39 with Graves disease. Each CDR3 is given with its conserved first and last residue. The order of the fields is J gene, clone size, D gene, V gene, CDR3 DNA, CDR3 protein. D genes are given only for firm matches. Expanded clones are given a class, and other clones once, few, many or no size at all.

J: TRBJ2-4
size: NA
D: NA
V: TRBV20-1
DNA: TGCAGTGCTCTAGGGGCCAAAAACATTCAGTACTTC
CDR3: CSALGAKNIQYF

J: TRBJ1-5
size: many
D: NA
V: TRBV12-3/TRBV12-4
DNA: TGTGCCAGCAGCACGGCAGCCTATAGCAATCAGCCCCAGCATTTT
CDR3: CASSTAAYSNQPQHF

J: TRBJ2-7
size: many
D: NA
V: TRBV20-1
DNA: TGCAGTGCTAGAGATTGGCGGCGGGACGACTACGAGCAGTACTTC
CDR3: CSARDWRRDDYEQYF

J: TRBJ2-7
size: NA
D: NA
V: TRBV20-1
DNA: TGCAGTGCTACCGGGACGGTTAGCTCCTACGAGCAGTACTTC
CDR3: CSATGTVSSYEQYF

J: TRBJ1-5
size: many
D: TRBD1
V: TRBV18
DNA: TGTGCCAGCTCACCAGGCACAGGGGGCTTGGTTCAGCCCCAGCATTTT
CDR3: CASSPGTGGLVQPQHF

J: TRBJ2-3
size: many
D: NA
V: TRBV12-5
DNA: TGTGCTAGTGGACGAAGCTCGAGCGGCACAGATACGCAGTATTTT
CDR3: CASGRSSSGTDTQYF

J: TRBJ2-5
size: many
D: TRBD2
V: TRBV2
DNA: TGTGCCAGCAGTGACTTGAAACTAGCGGGAGGCCACCAAGAGACCCAGTACTTC
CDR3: CASSDLKLAGGHQETQYF

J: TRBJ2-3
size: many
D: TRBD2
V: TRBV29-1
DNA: TGCAGCGTGGCAGGCGGGAGGGTTAGCACAGATACGCAGTATTTT
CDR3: CSVAGGRVSTDTQYF

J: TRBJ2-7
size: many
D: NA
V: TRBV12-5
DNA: TGTGCTAGTGGTTTGCGGGACTTGGGGGCCGAGCAGTACTTC
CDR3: CASGLRDLGAEQYF

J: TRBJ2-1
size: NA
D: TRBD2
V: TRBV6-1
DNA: TGTGCCAGCAGTGGGCTAGCGGGAGGAATCAATGAGCAGTTCTTC
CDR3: CASSGLAGGINEQFF

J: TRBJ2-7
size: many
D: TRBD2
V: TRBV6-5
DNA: TGTGCCAGCAGTTACAAAGGACTAGCGCGCGCCTACGAGCAGTACTTC
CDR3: CASSYKGLARAYEQYF

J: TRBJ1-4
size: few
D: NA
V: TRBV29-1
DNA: TGCAGCGTTGGGCTGGGGGCTTCGACCCACCGCCTTGATGAAAAGCTGTTTTTT
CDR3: CSVGLGASTHRLDEKLFF

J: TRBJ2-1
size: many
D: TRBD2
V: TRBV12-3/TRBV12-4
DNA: TGTGCCAGCAGTTGGGGACTAGCGGCCTACAATGAGCAGTTCTTC
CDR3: CASSWGLAAYNEQFF

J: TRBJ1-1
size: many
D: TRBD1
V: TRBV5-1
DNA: TGCGCCAGCAGCCAGGACAGGGTGAGATCCACTGAAGCTTTCTTT
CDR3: CASSQDRVRSTEAFF

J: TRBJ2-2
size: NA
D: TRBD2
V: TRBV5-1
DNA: TGCGCCAGCAGCTTGGACGGGACTAGCGGGAGGAACACCGGGGAGCTGTTTTTT
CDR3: CASSLDGTSGRNTGELFF

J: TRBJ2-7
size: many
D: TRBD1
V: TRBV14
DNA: TGTGCCAGCAGCCCCACAGGGGATCCCTACGAGCAGTACTTC
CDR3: CASSPTGDPYEQYF

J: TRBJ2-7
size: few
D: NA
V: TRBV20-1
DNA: TGCAGTGCTTACTTACAGGAGCAGTACTTC
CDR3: CSAYLQEQYF

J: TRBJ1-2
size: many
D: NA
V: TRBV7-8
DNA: TGTGCCAGCAGCTTAGAGCAGGGTGGTGGCTACACCTTC
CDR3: CASSLEQGGGYTF

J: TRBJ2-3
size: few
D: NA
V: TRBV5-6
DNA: TGTGCCAGCAGCTTAACAGACGACACAGATACGCAGTATTTT
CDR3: CASSLTDDTDTQYF

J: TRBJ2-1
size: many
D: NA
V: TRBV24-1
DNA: TGTGCCACCAGTTCCACCGGGACACCCTACAATGAGCAGTTCTTC
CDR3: CATSSTGTPYNEQFF

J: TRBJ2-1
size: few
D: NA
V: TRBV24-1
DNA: TGTGCCACCAGTGCCCTCCGGACGGATTACAATGAGCAGTTCTTC
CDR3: CATSALRTDYNEQFF

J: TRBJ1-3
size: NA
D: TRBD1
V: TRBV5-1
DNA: TGCGCCAGCAGCTTGGGACAGGGGATCAGAAACACCATATATTTT
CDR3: CASSLGQGIRNTIYF

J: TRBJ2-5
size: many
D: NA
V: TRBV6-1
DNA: TGTGCCAGCAGGAAACAGGGATTCCAAGAGACCCAGTACTTC
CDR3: CASRKQGFQETQYF

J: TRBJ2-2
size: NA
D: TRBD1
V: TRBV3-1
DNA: TGTGCCAGCACCGGGACAGAGAACACCGGGGAGCTGTTTTTT
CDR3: CASTGTENTGELFF

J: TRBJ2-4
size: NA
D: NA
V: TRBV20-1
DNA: TGCAGTGCTAGAGATGGTATGAGGGGCCTAGCCAAAAACATTCAGTACTTC
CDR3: CSARDGMRGLAKNIQYF

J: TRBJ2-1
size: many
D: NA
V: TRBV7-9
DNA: TGTGCCAGCAGCAGACCCCCCAATGAGCAGTTCTTC
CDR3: CASSRPPNEQFF

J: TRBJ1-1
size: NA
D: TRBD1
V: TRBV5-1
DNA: TGCGCCAGCAGCCCCGGACAGGGGGCGAACACTGAAGCTTTCTTT
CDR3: CASSPGQGANTEAFF

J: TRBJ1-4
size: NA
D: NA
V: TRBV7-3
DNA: TGTGCCAGCAGCTTAACGGGGACCCCAGGGGAAAAACTGTTTTTT
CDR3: CASSLTGTPGEKLFF

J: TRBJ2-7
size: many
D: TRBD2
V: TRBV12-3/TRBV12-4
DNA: TGTGCCAGCAGTCTTCAGACTAGCGGGAGATCCAAGTACTTC
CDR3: CASSLQTSGRSKYF

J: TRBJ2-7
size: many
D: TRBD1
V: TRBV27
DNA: TGTGCCAGCAGTTTCCGGGACAGGGCATCGAGCGAGCAGTACTTC
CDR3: CASSFRDRASSEQYF

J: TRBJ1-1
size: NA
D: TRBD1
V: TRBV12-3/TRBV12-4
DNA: TGTGCCAGCAGCCTTGACAGGGGAAATGAAGCTTTCTTT
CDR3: CASSLDRGNEAFF